Given below is one T cell receptor (beta chain) in context. Its target is not known. TCRdb used MiXCR to reprocess the 5' RACE reads, holding one entry per CDR3 protein. The data contain a few hundred thousand distinct CDR3 sequences, roughly 5% of them seen just once; the ten biggest clones take up roughly 3.3%. The record originates from a study of T cells after yellow fever vaccination. Study at large: Preparation of fractions with low cell numbers was performed using SMART-Seq v4 Ultra Low Input. Study-level findings and limits: A faster peak, day 5 versus 15, was reached by the weaker secondary response.

V shed 1 base and J 0 bases; nucleotides not matched to a gene: 5. This CDR3 has 18 amino acids. Looked up from germline, CDR1 is SGHNT and CDR2 is YYREEE (reference sequence). V usage is TRBV5-4 and J usage is TRBJ2-1; 12 bases are shared with TRBD2. The sequence derives from a man younger than 35 who received the YFV17D yellow fever vaccine. The sequenced sample was CD4+ T cells sorted from PBMCs, obtained on the day of the yellow fever booster vaccination. DNA of the CDR3: TGTGCCAGCAGCTTGTTCTCTAGCGGGGGGGGCTCCTACAATGAGCAGTTCTTC. Encoded protein: CASSLFSSGGGSYNEQFF.